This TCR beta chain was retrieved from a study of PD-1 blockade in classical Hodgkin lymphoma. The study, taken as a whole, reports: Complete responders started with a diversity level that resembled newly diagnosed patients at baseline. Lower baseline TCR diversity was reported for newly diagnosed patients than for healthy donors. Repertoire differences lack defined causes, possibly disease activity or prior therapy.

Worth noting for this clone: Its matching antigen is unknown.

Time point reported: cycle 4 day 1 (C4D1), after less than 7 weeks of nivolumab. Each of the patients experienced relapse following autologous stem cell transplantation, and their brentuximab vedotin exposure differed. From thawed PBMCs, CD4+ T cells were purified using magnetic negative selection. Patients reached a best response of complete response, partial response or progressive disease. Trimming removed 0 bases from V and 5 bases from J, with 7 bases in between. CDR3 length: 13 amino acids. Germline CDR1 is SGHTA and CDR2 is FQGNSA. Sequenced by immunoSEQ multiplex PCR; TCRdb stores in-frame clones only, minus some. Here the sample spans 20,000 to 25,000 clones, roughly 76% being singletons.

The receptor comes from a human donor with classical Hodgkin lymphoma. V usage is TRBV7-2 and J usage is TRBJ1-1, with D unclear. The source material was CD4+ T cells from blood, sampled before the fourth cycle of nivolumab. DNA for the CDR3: TGTGCCAGCAGCTTAGCGAGGGAAACTGAAGCTTTCTTT. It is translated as CASSLARETEAFF.